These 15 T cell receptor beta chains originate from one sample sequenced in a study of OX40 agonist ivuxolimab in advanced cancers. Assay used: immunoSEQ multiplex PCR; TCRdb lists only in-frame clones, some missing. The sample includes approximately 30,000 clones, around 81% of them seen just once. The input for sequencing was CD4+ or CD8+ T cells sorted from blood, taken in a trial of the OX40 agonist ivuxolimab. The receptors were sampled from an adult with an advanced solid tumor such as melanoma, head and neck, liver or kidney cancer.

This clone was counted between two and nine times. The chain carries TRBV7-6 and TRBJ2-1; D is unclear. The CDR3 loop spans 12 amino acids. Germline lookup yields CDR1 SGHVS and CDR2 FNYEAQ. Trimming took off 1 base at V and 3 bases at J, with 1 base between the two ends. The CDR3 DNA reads TGTGCCAGCAGCTTAGGCTACAATGAGCAGTTCTTC. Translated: CASSLGYNEQFF.

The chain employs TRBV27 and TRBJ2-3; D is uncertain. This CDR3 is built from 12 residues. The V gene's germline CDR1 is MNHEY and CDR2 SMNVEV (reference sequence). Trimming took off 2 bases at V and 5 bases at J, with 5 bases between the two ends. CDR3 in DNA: TGTGCCAGCAGTTTAATCGGAGATACGCAGTATTTT. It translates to CASSLIGDTQYF.

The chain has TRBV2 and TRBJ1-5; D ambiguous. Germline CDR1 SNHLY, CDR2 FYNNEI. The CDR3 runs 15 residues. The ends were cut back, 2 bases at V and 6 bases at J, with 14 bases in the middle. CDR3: CASSESLGFVQPQHF. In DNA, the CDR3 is TGTGCCAGCAGTGAATCATTGGGATTTGTTCAGCCCCAGCATTTT.

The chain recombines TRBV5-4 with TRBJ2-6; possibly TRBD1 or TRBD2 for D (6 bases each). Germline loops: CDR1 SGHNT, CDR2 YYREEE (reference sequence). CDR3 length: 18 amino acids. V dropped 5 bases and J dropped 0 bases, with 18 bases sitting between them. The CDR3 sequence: CASSLLGGLNSGANVLTF. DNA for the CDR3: TGTGCCAGCAGTTTGTTAGGGGGACTTAACTCTGGGGCCAACGTCCTGACTTTC.

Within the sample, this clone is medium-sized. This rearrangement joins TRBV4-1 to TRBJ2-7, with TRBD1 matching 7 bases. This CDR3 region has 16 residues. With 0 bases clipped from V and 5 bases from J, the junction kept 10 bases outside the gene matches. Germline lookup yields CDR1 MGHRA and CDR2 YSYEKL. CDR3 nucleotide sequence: TGCGCCAGCAGCCAAGATCTTTGGGACAGAAACAACGAGCAGTACTTC. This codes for CASSQDLWDRNNEQYF.

CDR3 nucleotides: TGTGCCAGTAGTATAGATCAGCCGGCCAGCCTGAAGGCTGAAGCTTTCTTT. Protein: CASSIDQPASLKAEAFF. The rearrangement links TRBV19 to TRBJ1-1, with D hard to call. V was cut by 0 bases and J by 6 bases, with 20 bases left in between. The CDR3 consists of 17 residues. Per germline, CDR1 LNHDA and CDR2 SQIVND (reference sequence).

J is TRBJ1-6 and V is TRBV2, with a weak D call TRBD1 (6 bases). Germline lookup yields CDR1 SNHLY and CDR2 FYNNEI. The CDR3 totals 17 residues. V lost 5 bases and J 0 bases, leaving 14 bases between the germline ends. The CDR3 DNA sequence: TGTGCCAGCAGTTTACACAGGGCGAGCTCCTATAATTCACCCCTCCACTTT. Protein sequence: CASSLHRASSYNSPLHF.

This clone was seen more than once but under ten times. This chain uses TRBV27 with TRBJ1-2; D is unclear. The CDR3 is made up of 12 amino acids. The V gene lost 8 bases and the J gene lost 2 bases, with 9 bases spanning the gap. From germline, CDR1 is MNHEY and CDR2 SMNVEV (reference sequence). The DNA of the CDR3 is TGTGCCAGCCGGAACTGGAACTATGGCTACACCTTC. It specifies CASRNWNYGYTF.

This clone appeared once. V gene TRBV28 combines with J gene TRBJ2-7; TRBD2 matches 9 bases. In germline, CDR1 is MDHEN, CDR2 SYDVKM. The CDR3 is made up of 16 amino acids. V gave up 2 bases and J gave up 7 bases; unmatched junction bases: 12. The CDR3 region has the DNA TGTGCCAGCAGTTTAAAGGCGGGGGGGGAGAGAAATGAGCAGTACTTC. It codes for CASSLKAGGERNEQYF.

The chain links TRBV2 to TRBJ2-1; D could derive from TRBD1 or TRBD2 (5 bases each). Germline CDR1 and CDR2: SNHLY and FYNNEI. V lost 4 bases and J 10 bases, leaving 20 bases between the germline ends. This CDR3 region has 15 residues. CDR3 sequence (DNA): TGTGCCAGCAGTGGTCCTCAGGGCCTCCCGGGGGAGCAGTTCTTC. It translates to CASSGPQGLPGEQFF.

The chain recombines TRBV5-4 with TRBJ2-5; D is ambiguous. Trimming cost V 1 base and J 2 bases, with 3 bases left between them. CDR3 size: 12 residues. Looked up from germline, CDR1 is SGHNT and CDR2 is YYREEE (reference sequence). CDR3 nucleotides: TGTGCCAGCAGCTTGCATCAAGAGACCCAGTACTTC. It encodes CASSLHQETQYF.

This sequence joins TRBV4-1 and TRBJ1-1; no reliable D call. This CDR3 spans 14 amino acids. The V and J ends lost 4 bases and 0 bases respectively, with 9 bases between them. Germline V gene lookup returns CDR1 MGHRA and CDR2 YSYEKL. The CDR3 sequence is CASSPAKMNTEAFF. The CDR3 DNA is TGCGCCAGCAGCCCCGCGAAGATGAACACTGAAGCTTTCTTT.

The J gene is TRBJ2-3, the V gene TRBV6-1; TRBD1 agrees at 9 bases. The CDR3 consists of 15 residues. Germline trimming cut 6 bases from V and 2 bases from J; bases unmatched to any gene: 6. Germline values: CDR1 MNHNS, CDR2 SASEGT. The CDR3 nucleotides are TGTGCCAGCAGAGAGACAGGGGGGCCCACAGATACGCAGTATTTT. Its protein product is CASRETGGPTDTQYF.

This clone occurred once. CDR3 bases: TGCGCCAGCAGTCCTAACCCGGGACCGAGCCTCTACGAGCAGTACTTC. Protein sequence: CASSPNPGPSLYEQYF. The chain joins TRBV5-1 to TRBJ2-7; either TRBD1 or TRBD2 may supply D (5 bases each). The germline V gene has CDR1 SGHRS and CDR2 YFSETQ. The V and J ends lost 5 bases and 3 bases respectively, with 21 bases between them. The CDR3 spans 16 residues.

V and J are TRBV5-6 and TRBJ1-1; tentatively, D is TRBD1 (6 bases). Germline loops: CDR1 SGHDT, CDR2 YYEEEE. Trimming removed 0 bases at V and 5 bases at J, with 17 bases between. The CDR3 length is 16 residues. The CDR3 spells CASSLEEGGARTEAFF. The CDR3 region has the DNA TGTGCCAGCAGCTTGGAGGAGGGGGGGGCGAGGACTGAAGCTTTCTTT. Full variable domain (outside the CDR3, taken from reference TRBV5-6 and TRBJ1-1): DAGVTQSPTHLIKTRGQQVTLRCSPKSGHDTVSWYQQALGQGPQFIFQYYEEEERQRGNFPDRFSGHQFPNYSSELNVNALLLGDSALYLCASSLEEGGARTEAFFGQGTRLTVV.